This T cell receptor beta chain was found in a study of T cell changes during pregnancy in multiple sclerosis. Germline CDR1 reads SEHNR; CDR2 reads FQNEAQ (reference sequence). This CDR3 spans 16 amino acids. Trimming took 0 bases from V and 5 from J, leaving 14 bases between them. The table came from immunoSEQ multiplex PCR; TCRdb's copy has only in-frame clones and leaves some out. The sample lists just under 20,000 clones, roughly 85% occurring once. The sequence was obtained from a female donor in good health, enrolled as a control in a pregnancy study. This material consisted of CD8+ T cells from peripheral blood mononuclear cells, taken in the third trimester of pregnancy. The rearrangement joins TRBV7-9 to TRBJ2-1; perhaps TRBD2 as D (6 bases). The CDR3 DNA reads TGTGCCAGCAGCTTAGCCTCCCTGGGGACTGACAATGAGCAGTTCTTC. This translates into CASSLASLGTDNEQFF.